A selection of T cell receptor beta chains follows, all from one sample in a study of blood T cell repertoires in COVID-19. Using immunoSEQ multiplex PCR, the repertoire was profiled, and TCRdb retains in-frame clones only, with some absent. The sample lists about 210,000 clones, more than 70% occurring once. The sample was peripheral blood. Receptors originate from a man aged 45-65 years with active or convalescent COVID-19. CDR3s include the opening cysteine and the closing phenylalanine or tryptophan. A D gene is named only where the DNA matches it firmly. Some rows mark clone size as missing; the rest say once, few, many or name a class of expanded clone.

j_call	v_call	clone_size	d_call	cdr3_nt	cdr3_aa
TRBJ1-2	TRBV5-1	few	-	TGCGCCAGCAGCAATCCTCTATCCACCGGGACACCGCGCGGAGGCTACACCTTC	CASSNPLSTGTPRGGYTF
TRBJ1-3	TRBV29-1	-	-	TGCAGCGTTGAAGACCCTATTGACAGCCAGGGAGGAAACACCATATATTTT	CSVEDPIDSQGGNTIYF
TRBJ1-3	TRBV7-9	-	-	TGTGCCAGCACCCGGGCTGGAAACACCATATATTTT	CASTRAGNTIYF
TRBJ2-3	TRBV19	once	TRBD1	TGTGCCAGTAGTATGACTCTACCGGGACAGATAGGAACAGATACGCAGTATTTT	CASSMTLPGQIGTDTQYF
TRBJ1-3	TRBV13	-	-	TGTGCCAGCAGCTCGACAGTGACCTCTGGAAACACCATATATTTT	CASSSTVTSGNTIYF
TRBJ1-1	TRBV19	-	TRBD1	TGTGCCAGTAGCCCGGACAGGCTGAACACTGAAGCTTTCTTT	CASSPDRLNTEAFF
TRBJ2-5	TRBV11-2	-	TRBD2	TGTGCCAGCAGCTTAGACTCGACGGAGCGGGAGTGGGGAGAGACCCAGTACTTC	CASSLDSTEREWGETQYF
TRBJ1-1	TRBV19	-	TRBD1	TGTGCCAGTAGTCTTGGGACAGCCAAGGTTGGCACTGAAGCTTTCTTT	CASSLGTAKVGTEAFF
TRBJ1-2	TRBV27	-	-	TGTGCCAGCAGTTTATCGGGAGGGGGTAGGCGAGCTGGCTACACCTTC	CASSLSGGGRRAGYTF
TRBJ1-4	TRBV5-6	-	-	TGTGCCAGCAGCCTCTTCGGCAGGGGAACGGATGCAACTAATGAAAAACTGTTTTTT	CASSLFGRGTDATNEKLFF
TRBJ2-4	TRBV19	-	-	TGTGCCAGTAGTATAGACGTGTCCTCACCCGCGGGGTTC	CASSIDVSSPAGF
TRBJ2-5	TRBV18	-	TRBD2	TGTGCCAGCTCACCACGGGGGGGAGAGACCCAGTACTTC	CASSPRGGETQYF
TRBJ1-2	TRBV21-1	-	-	TGTGCCAGCAGCGAGCTCGCGGACAGGGGGCTTTCCTACTATGGCTACACCTTC	CASSELADRGLSYYGYTF
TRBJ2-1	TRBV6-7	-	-	TGTGCCAGCAGTTACCCCCTATCACGGGAGACCACCTACAATGAGCAGTTCTTC	CASSYPLSRETTYNEQFF
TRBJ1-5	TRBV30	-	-	TGTGCCTGGAGTGTACTAGGGCAGCCCCAGCATTTT	CAWSVLGQPQHF
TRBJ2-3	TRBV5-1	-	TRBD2	TGCGCCAGCAGGACTAGCGTTAGCACAGATACGCAGTATTTT	CASRTSVSTDTQYF
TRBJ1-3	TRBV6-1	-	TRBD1	TGTGCCAGCAGTGAAGCTTGGACAGGGTTTCGCGGAAACACCATATATTTT	CASSEAWTGFRGNTIYF
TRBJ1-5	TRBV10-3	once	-	TGTGCCATCAGTGAGTCGATGGGCCAGAAAGCCCAGCATTTT	CAISESMGQKAQHF
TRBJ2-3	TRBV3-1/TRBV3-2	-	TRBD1	TGTGCCAGCAGCCGGGACAGGCCGTCAGATACGCAGTATTTT	CASSRDRPSDTQYF
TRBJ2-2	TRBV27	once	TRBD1	TGTGCCAGCAGCTCCGGGACAGGGAACACCGGGGAGCTGTTTTTT	CASSSGTGNTGELFF
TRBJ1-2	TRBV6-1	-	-	TGTGCCAGCAGTGAATATGGGACAATTTCCCTATACGTCGGCTACACCTTC	CASSEYGTISLYVGYTF
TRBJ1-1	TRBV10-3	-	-	TGTGCCATCAGTGAGTCGGAGTCGGAGGAGTTGCTCACTGAAGCTTTCTTT	CAISESESEELLTEAFF
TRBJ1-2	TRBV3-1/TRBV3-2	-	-	TGTGCCAGCAGTCGACAGAGGCGCGGCTACACCTTC	CASSRQRRGYTF
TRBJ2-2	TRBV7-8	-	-	TGTGCCAGCAGCTTAGAGGAGTTCGCGAACACCGGGGAGCTGTTTTTT	CASSLEEFANTGELFF
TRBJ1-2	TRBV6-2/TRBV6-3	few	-	TGTGCCAGCAGTTCCAAACAGGGCCATCAGGGCTACACCTTC	CASSSKQGHQGYTF
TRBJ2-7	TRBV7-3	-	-	TGTGCCAGCAGCTTAAGGCCCCCCGAGCAGTACTTC	CASSLRPPEQYF
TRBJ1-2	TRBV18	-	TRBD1	TGTGCCAGCTCACCGGACAGGGCGGCCTATGGCTACACCTTC	CASSPDRAAYGYTF
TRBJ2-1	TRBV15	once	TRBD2	TGTGCCACCAGCGAGGAGCGGGAGAGGTCCTACAATGAGCAGTTCTTC	CATSEERERSYNEQFF
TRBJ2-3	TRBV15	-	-	TGTGCCACCAGCAGAGATGTATCGGGACTGCGAGGTGGTACGCAGTATTTT	CATSRDVSGLRGGTQYF
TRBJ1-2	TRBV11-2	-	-	TGTGCCAGCAGCTTCGGGGGAGTTACGGATGGCTACACCTTC	CASSFGGVTDGYTF
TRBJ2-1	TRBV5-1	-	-	TGCGCCAGCAGCTTGGAAGGCGGGTCCTACAATGAGCAGTTCTTC	CASSLEGGSYNEQFF